This TCR beta chain was sequenced in a study of T cell repertoires in cytomegalovirus infection. Across the study: The study used recently identified HLA-C-restricted and well-studied HLA-B-restricted CMV epitopes. Matching HLA type, along with CMV infection, was indicated by public TCR beta signatures. General study points: It was HLA-C-restricted CMV-specific TCR beta clonotypes that dominated the response ex vivo. Cumulated frequencies of public TCR beta families served to identify carriers of CMV plus the relevant HLA.

The V and J ends lost 5 bases and 1 base respectively, with 17 bases between them. The CDR3 extends over 16 amino acids. CDR1 and CDR2 from the germline V gene are SEHNR and FQNEAQ (reference sequence). This clonotype showed up just a few times. Its specificity is unknown. MiXCR, applied by TCRdb to the reads, yields one record per CDR3 protein. The sample shows about 890,000 distinct CDR3 sequences, approximately 31% of them seen only once. The sequencing here drew on cultured CD8+ T cells from PBMCs, taken from culture after CMV antigen stimulation. The sequence was collected from a human donor in good health (CMV status not recorded). Some clones in this sample may be carry-over from other donors' samples. The chain joins TRBV7-9 to TRBJ1-1, with D uncertain. CDR3 DNA sequence: TGTGCCAGCAGCGGGCGGGCTAACGTCGAGAACACTGAAGCTTTCTTT. Encoded protein: CASSGRANVENTEAFF.